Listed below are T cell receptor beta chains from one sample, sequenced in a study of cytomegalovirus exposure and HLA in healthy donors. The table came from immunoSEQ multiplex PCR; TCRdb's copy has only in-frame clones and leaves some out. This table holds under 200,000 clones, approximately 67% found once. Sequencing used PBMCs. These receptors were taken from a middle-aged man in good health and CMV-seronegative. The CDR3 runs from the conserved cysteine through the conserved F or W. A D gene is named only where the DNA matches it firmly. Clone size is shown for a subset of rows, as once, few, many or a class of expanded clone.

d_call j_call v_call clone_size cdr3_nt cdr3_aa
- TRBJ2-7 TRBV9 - TGTGCCAGCAGCGTAGGGGGGGAAGTATACGAGCAGTACTTC CASSVGGEVYEQYF
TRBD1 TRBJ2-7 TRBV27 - TGTGCCAGCAGTGCCACCGACAGGGGTTTACCCTACGAGCAGTACTTC CASSATDRGLPYEQYF
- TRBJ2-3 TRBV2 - TGTGCCAGCAGTGATGCGGCTAGCAGCGCAGATACGCAGTATTTT CASSDAASSADTQYF
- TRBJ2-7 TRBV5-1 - TGCGCCAGCAGCCCATCGGGCAGGGTCGCATCCTACGAGCAGTACTTC CASSPSGRVASYEQYF
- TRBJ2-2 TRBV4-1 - TGCGCCAGCACTATGGGGGGGCACACCGGGGAGCTGTTTTTT CASTMGGHTGELFF
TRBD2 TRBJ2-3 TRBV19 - TGTGCCAGTAGTATCCCTCCGCGGAGCGGGAACACAGATACGCAGTATTTT CASSIPPRSGNTDTQYF
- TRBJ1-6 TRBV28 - TGTGCCAGCGGGGGGAGGGGGGCCTATAATTCACCCCTCCACTTT CASGGRGAYNSPLHF
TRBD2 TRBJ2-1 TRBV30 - TGTGCCTGGGGTAGCGGGAGGCAATTCGAGCAGTTCTTC CAWGSGRQFEQFF
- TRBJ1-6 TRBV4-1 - TGCGCCAGCAGCCAAGGGGGTGGGGGCAGGGGATCACCCCTCCACTTT CASSQGGGGRGSPLHF
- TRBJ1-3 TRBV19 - TGTGCCAGTACCGATTGGGGCGGACGGTATGGAAACACCATATATTTT CASTDWGGRYGNTIYF
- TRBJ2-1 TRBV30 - TGTGCCGGCGCAGGGGACTCCTACAATGAGCAGTTCTTC CAGAGDSYNEQFF
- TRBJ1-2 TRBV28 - TGTGCCAGCAGCCGAACAGGTCCCCGCGGCTACACCTTC CASSRTGPRGYTF
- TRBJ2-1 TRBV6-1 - TGTGCCAGCAGTGAAGGGTCAGGTATCTCCTACAATGAGCAGTTCTTC CASSEGSGISYNEQFF
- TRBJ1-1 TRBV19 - TGTGCCAGTAGTATAGTCGGAGACACTGAAGCTTTCTTT CASSIVGDTEAFF
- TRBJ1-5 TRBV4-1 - TGCGCCAGCAGCCAAGGCCAGGGGTCAGTTCAGCCCCAGCATTTT CASSQGQGSVQPQHF
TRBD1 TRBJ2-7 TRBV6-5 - TGTGCCAGCACCGACAGGGGGTACGAGCAGTACTTC CASTDRGYEQYF
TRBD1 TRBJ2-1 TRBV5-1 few TGCGCCAGCAGCTCCCTGCCCGGGACAGGGGGCAGGAATGAGCAGTTCTTC CASSSLPGTGGRNEQFF
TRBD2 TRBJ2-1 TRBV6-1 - TGTGCCAGCAGTGAGGGAGGGGTCGAGCAGTTCTTC CASSEGGVEQFF
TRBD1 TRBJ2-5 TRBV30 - TGTGCCTCCCGGGACAGCCTGATCCAAGAGACCCAGTACTTC CASRDSLIQETQYF
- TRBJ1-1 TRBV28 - TGTGCCAGCAGTTTGGCAAGGAACACTGAAGCTTTCTTT CASSLARNTEAFF
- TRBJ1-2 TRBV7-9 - TGTGCCAGCAGCGTGCGGGCAGACTATGGCTACACCTTC CASSVRADYGYTF
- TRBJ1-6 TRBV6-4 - TGTGCCAGCAGTGAAGGATCCCCCGGGTCACCCCTCCACTTT CASSEGSPGSPLHF
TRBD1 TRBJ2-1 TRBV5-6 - TGTGCCAGCAGCTTGTGGACAGGGGAGGACTACAATGAGCAGTTCTTC CASSLWTGEDYNEQFF
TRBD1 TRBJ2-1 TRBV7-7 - TGTGCCAGCAGCCCCCTAGGACAGGGGGCAGGGTACAATGAGCAGTTCTTC CASSPLGQGAGYNEQFF
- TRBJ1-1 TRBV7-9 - TGTGCCAGCAGCTGGGACACCTTT CASSWDTF
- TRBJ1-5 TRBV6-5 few TGTGCCAGCAGTTTGAGCGGGAATCAGCCCCAGCATTTT CASSLSGNQPQHF
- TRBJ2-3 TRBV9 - TGTGCCAGCAGCGTAACGATATCTGGCGGGGCAAACCCTAGCACAGATACGCAGTATTTT CASSVTISGGANPSTDTQYF
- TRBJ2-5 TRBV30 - TGTGCCTGGAGCCGATCTACGCAAGAGACCCAGTACTTC CAWSRSTQETQYF
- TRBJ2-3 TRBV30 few TGTGCCTGGAGACGGGGGGCCGGGACAGATACGCAGTATTTT CAWRRGAGTDTQYF
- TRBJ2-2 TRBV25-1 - TGTGCCAGCAGTGACCCCAGGGGCACCGGGGAGCTGTTTTTT CASSDPRGTGELFF
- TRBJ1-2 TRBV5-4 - TGTGCCAGCAGCAGACCGGGTGGTTCGGGGGGCTACACCTTC CASSRPGGSGGYTF
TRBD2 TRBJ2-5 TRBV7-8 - TGTGCCAGCAGCTTAGCGGCGGGGGAGGAGACCCAGTACTTC CASSLAAGEETQYF
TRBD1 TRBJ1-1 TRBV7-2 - TGTGCCAGCAGCTTGACAGGGAGGTACACTGAAGCTTTCTTT CASSLTGRYTEAFF
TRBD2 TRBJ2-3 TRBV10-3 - TGTGCCATCAGAGGGACTAGCGGGAGGGCCGGGGGCACAGATACGCAGTATTTT CAIRGTSGRAGGTDTQYF
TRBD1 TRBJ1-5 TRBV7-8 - TGTGCCAGCAGCTTAAAGGGACAGGGGGAACAGCCCCAGCATTTT CASSLKGQGEQPQHF
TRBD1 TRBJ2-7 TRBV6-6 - TGTGCCAGCAGCCCCCGGGACAGGACCTCCTACGAGCAGTACTTC CASSPRDRTSYEQYF
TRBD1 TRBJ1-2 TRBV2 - TGTGCCAGCAGCGACAGGGCCTCTTCCGGCTACACCTTC CASSDRASSGYTF
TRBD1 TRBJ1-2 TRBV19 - TGTGCCAGTACTGGACAGGGTGGGAACTATGGCTACACCTTC CASTGQGGNYGYTF
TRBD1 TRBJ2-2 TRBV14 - TGTGCCAGCAGTCGCGCAGGGGGCAAAAACACCGGGGAGCTGTTTTTT CASSRAGGKNTGELFF
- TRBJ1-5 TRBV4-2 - TGTGCCAGCAGCCAAGATCTGGGGGCTGGCAATCAGCCCCAGCATTTT CASSQDLGAGNQPQHF
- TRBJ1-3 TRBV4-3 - TGCGCCAGCAGCCAAGATAGAGGGCCTGGAAACACCATATATTTT CASSQDRGPGNTIYF
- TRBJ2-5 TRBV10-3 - TGTGCCATCAGTGAGTCTGCGGAGCAAGAGACCCAGTACTTC CAISESAEQETQYF
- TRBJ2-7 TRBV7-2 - TGTGCCAGCAGCAGGCAGGGCTACGAGCAGTACTTC CASSRQGYEQYF
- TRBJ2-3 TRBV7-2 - TGTGCCAGCAGCTTAGGGGCTGGGAGAGTCACAGATACGCAGTATTTT CASSLGAGRVTDTQYF
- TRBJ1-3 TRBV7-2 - TGTGCCAGCAGCTTCGGGGGTCATGGAAACACCATATATTTT CASSFGGHGNTIYF
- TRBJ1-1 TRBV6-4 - TGTGCCAGCAATAAAAGACAGGACCAAACGGGCATGAACACTGAAGCTTTCTTT CASNKRQDQTGMNTEAFF
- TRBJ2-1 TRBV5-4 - TGTGCCAGCAGCTTCGCCGGGTCCTCGGGTGAGCAGTTCTTC CASSFAGSSGEQFF
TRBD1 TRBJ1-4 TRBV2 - TGTGCCAGCAGTCTTACAGGGGCGGACAGTGAAAAACTGTTTTTT CASSLTGADSEKLFF
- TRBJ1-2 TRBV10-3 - TGTGCCATCAGTGACTCAGAGGTTGGCTACACCTTC CAISDSEVGYTF
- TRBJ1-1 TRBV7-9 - TGTGCCAGCAGCTTAGGGCAGGGCGCTGAAGCTTTCTTT CASSLGQGAEAFF
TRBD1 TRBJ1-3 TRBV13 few TGTGCCAGCACCCTGGACAGGGGTGGAAACACCATATATTTT CASTLDRGGNTIYF
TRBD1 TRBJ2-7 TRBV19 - TGTGCCAGTCGGGGACAGGGGGCACGGGAGCAGTACTTC CASRGQGAREQYF
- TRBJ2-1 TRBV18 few TGTGCCAGCTCACCACTCGCGCTTGGTATTAATGAGCAGTTCTTC CASSPLALGINEQFF
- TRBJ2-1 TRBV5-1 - TGCGCCAGCAGGGGGAGGTCGGAAACATGGCAGTTCTTC CASRGRSETWQFF
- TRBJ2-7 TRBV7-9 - TGTGCCAGCAGTCCAGGACTAACCCAGTCCTACGAGCAGTACTTC CASSPGLTQSYEQYF
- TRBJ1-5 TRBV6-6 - TGTGCCAGCAGTTACTCCGCGGATCAGCCCCAGCATTTT CASSYSADQPQHF
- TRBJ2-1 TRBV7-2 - TGTGCCAGCGCGAGGTACAATGAGCAGTTCTTC CASARYNEQFF
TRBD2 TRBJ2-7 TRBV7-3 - TGTGCCAGCAGCTCGGGACTAGCGGGAGACCAGCAGTACTTC CASSSGLAGDQQYF
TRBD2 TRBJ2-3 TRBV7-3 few TGTGCCAGCAGCTCACGCGGGACTAGCGGGAGCTTGGGCGCAGATACGCAGTATTTT CASSSRGTSGSLGADTQYF
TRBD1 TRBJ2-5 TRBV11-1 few TGTGCCAGCAGCCGCGTGGGACAGGGTCGAGAGACCCAGTACTTC CASSRVGQGRETQYF